The 4 T cell receptor beta chains reported below all come from one sample, sequenced in a study of blood T cell repertoires in COVID-19 (dated by TCRdb to 2018 to 2021). Receptors were amplified or captured by the immunoSEQ multiplex PCR assay. This immuneACCESS table, as held by TCRdb, lists in-frame sequences with V and J called but not all clones. Of the missing ones, under half trace to an unresolved V gene in checked studies; the others have no known cause. Recorded for this sample are about 150,000 clones; 80% to 90% of them occurred a single time. Nearly 3.5% of the sample comes from the top ten. The sample comprised PBMCs or T cells enriched from blood (not recorded which). These receptors all come from a woman between 50 and 59 years old with acute COVID-19.

This clone has only a few counts. DNA of the CDR3: TGTGCCAGCAGTTTAGTAACAGCAAATTCACCCCTCCACTTT. This codes for CASSLVTANSPLHF. The J gene is TRBJ1-6, the V gene TRBV27, with D uncertain. Germline assignment: CDR1 MNHEY and CDR2 SMNVEV (reference sequence). V lost 2 bases and J lost 7, with 9 bases in between. The CDR3 is 14 amino acids.

There are a few counts of this clone. The chain employs TRBV4-2 and TRBJ2-5, with D possibly being TRBD2 (5 bases). CDR1 is LGHNA, CDR2 YNFKEQ, per germline. Trimming removed 0 bases at V and 0 bases at J, with 8 bases between. The CDR3 contains 15 residues. The CDR3 reads CASSQDRGHQETQYF. CDR3 in DNA: TGTGCCAGCAGCCAAGATCGGGGTCACCAAGAGACCCAGTACTTC.

Points on this clone: The same CDR3 arises from other DNA sequences in this sample as well. The chain is built from TRBV2 and TRBJ1-1; 10 bases align to TRBD1. CDR3 length: 13 amino acids. The germline gives CDR1 SNHLY, CDR2 FYNNEI. V dropped 6 bases and J dropped 5; count of bases not matched to a gene: 3. Written as DNA, the CDR3 is TGTGCCAGCAGCGACAGGGGGCGGACTGAAGCTTTCTTT. Translating gives CASSDRGRTEAFF.

V and J are TRBV18 and TRBJ2-2, with D unclear. Germline V gene lookup returns CDR1 KGHSH and CDR2 LQKENI. The V gene lost 3 bases and the J gene lost 4 bases, with 15 bases spanning the gap. The CDR3 covers 16 residues. The DNA of the CDR3 is TGTGCCAGCTCACCTTCGACTCCTCGTGGCACCGGGGAGCTGTTTTTT. Protein product: CASSPSTPRGTGELFF. The variable domain in full, completed from reference TRBV18 and TRBJ2-2, reads NAGVMQNPRHLVRRRGQEARLRCSPMKGHSHVYWYRQLPEEGLKFMVYLQKENIIDESGMPKERFSAEFPKEGPSILRIQQVVRGDSAAYFCASSPSTPRGTGELFFGEGSRLTVL.